This T cell receptor (beta chain) was sequenced for a study of radiotherapy plus CTLA-4 blockade in lung cancer. Study summary: Objective response rate was more than 15%; disease control rate, 25% to 35%.

The CDR3 loop spans 16 amino acids. V was pared by 0 bases and J by 0 bases, with 2 bases of the junction left unmatched. The germline CDR1 and CDR2 sequences are SGHDT and YYEEEE. Chemo-refractory metastatic non-small-cell lung cancer patients were treated with focal radiation plus CTLA-4 blockade with ipilimumab. The protocol was immunoSEQ multiplex PCR, while the TCRdb copy is restricted to in-frame clones and leaves out a portion. The sample includes around 70,000 clones, about four fifths of them seen just once. Of note for this clone: No antigen is known for it.

Study-wide results and limits: Peripheral blood showed expansion of tumor-derived TCR clones after radiotherapy and ipilimumab. Early blood T cell clone changes and increased post-radiation serum interferon-beta were reportedly the strongest response predictors.

The sequencing here drew on peripheral blood, taken from a patient treated with radiotherapy plus ipilimumab. The V call is TRBV5-6, the J call TRBJ2-5, with 10 nucleotides matching TRBD1. This clonotype was obtained from a human donor with non-small cell lung cancer who had a partial response to radiotherapy plus ipilimumab. The CDR3 sequence is CASSLGQGAYQETQYF. DNA of the CDR3: TGTGCCAGCAGCTTGGGACAGGGGGCGTACCAAGAGACCCAGTACTTC.